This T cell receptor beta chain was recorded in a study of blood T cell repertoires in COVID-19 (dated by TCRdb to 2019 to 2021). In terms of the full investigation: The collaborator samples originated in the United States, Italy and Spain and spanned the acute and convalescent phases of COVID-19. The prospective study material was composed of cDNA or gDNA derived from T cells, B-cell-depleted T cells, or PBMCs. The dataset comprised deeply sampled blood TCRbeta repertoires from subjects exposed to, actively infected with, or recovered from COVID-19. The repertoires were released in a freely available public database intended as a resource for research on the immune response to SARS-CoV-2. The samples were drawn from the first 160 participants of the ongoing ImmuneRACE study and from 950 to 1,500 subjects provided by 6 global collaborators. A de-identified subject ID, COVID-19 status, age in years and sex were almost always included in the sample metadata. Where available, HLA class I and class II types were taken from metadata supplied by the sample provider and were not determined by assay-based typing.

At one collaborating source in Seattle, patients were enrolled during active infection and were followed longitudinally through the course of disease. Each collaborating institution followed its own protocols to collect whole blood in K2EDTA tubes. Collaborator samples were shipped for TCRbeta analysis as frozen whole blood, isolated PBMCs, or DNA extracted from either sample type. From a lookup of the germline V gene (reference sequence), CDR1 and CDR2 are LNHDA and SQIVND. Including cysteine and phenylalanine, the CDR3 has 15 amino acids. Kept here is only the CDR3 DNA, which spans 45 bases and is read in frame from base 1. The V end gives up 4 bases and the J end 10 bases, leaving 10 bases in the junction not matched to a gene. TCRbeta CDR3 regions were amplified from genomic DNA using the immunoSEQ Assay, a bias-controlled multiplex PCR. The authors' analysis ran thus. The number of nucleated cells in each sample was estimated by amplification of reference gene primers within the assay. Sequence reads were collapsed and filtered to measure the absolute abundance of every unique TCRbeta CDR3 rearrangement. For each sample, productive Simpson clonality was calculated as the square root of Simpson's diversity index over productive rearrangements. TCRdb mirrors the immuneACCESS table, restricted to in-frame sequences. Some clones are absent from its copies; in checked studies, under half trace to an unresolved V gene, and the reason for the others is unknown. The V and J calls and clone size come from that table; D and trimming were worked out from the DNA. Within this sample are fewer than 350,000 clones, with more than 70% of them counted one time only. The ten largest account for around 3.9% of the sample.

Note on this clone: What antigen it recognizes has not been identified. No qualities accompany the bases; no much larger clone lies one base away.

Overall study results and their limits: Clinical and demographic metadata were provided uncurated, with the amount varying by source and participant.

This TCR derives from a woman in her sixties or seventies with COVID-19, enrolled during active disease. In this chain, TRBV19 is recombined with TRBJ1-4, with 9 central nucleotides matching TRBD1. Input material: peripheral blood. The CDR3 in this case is CASSTGQGRRGKLFF. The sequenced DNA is TGTGCCAGTAGTACGGGACAGGGCCGGAGGGGAAAACTGTTTTTT.